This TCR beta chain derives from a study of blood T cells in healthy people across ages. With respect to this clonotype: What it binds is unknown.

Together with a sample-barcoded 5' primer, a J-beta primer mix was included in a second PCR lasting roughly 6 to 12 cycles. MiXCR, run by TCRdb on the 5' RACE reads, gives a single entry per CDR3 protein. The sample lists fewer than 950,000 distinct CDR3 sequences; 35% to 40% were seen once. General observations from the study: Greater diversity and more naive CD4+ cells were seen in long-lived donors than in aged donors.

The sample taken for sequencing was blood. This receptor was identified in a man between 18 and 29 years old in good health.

CDR3 loop: CASSDIRSQETQYF. The CDR3 region has the DNA TGTGCCAGCAGTGACATACGATCTCAAGAGACCCAGTACTTC. This chain joins TRBV6-2 or TRBV6-3 and TRBJ2-5; the D is unclear. Germline CDR1 and CDR2: MNHEY and SVGEGT. The CDR3 covers 14 residues. Between the trimmed V and J ends, which lost 5 bases and 2 bases, there was a span of 12 bases.